The 24 T cell receptor beta chains given below trace back to one sample, sequenced in a study of beta chain features in type 1 diabetes. General study points: Moderate but significant shortening of TCRB CDR3s was recorded in all four CD4+ subsets from Type 1 diabetes patients.

Expressed TCRB transcripts were sequenced because the isolated RNA had all been reverse transcribed beforehand. Assay: immunoSEQ multiplex PCR; the TCRdb copy retains only in-frame clones and omits some. The sample contains some 350,000 clones, around 10% of which appear only once. The antigens these receptors bind are not known. Sequenced input: central memory CD4+ T cells from blood. The receptors shown here come from a man aged 25-45 years with type 1 diabetes.

J is TRBJ2-6 and V is TRBV4-1; possible D gene TRBD1, 6 bases. The ends were cut back, 1 base at V and 2 bases at J, with 9 bases in the middle. Germline V CDR1 and CDR2: MGHRA, YSYEKL. The CDR3 covers 16 residues. CDR3 protein: CASSQGGGTGANVLTF. CDR3 coding DNA: TGCGCCAGCAGCCAAGGAGGGGGAACTGGGGCCAACGTCCTGACTTTC.

This clone has ten or more counts. The chain couples TRBV6-6 to TRBJ2-7; 7 nucleotides align to TRBD2. Trimming took 2 bases from V and 4 from J; bases not matched to a gene: 5. The CDR3 covers 14 residues. Germline CDR1 reads MNHNY; CDR2 reads SVGAGI (reference sequence). In DNA, the CDR3 is TGTGCCAGCAGTTACGAAGTAGCGGGTTACGAGCAGTACTTC. It yields the protein CASSYEVAGYEQYF.

The chain is built from TRBV6-4 and TRBJ2-7; 9 bases match TRBD1. From germline, CDR1 is MRHNA and CDR2 SNTAGT. CDR3 length: 15 residues. The V segment lost 9 bases and the J segment 3 bases; nucleotides outside the gene matches: 12. Here the CDR3 reads CARRGDGQGIYEQYF. The DNA of the CDR3 is TGTGCCAGGAGAGGGGACGGACAGGGGATCTACGAGCAGTACTTC.

This clone came up a few times. This chain connects TRBV10-3 to TRBJ2-3, with D tentatively TRBD2 (6 bases). The germline V gene encodes CDR1 ENHRY and CDR2 SYGVKD. Trimming removed 10 bases from V and 0 bases from J, with 14 bases in between. This CDR3 contains 14 residues. CDR3 protein: CASGGARSTDTQYF. DNA of the CDR3: TGTGCCAGCGGAGGGGCGCGGAGCACAGATACGCAGTATTTT.

This clone has ten or more counts. The rearrangement joins TRBV7-8 to TRBJ1-4, with D hard to call. V lost 0 bases to trimming and J lost 0 bases, with 8 bases between them. Germline V gene sequence: CDR1 SGHVS, CDR2 FQNEAQ. The CDR3 length is 16 residues. CDR3 DNA: TGTGCCAGCAGCTTAGCAAGCGCTTCAACTAATGAAAAACTGTTTTTT. Translating it yields CASSLASASTNEKLFF.

Here the CDR3 reads CASSQAPDSYNEQFF. Written as DNA, the CDR3 is TGCGCCAGCAGCCAAGCGCCGGACTCCTACAATGAGCAGTTCTTC. The rearrangement links TRBV4-1 to TRBJ2-1; D gene uncertain. From germline, CDR1 is MGHRA and CDR2 YSYEKL. The germline V and J ends were trimmed by 1 base and 0 bases, with 7 bases remaining between them. The CDR3 extends over 15 amino acids.

The chain's CDR3 is CASSRPQSPLHF. The CDR3 region has the DNA TGTGCCAGCAGCCGCCCCCAATCACCCCTCCACTTT. The chain recombines TRBV7-2 with TRBJ1-6, with D unclear. The CDR3 runs to 12 residues. Trimming left V 5 bases short and J 10 bases short, with 9 bases between. Germline CDR1 reads SGHTA; CDR2 reads FQGNSA. The entire variable domain, with the rest obtained from reference TRBV7-2 and TRBJ1-6, is as follows: GAGVSQSPSNKVTEKGKDVELRCDPISGHTALYWYRQSLGQGLEFLIYFQGNSAPDKSGLPSDRFSAERTGGSVSTLTIQRTQQEDSAVYLCASSRPQSPLHFGNGTRLTVT.

The chain couples TRBV7-2 to TRBJ2-3, with 11 positions matching TRBD2. The CDR3 runs 15 residues. Looked up from germline, CDR1 is SGHTA and CDR2 is FQGNSA. Trimming at V came to 7 bases and at J to 0 bases, leaving 3 bases not matched to a gene. The CDR3 DNA reads as TGTGCCAGCACCCGACTAGCGGGGAGCACAGATACGCAGTATTTT. Translated, it gives CASTRLAGSTDTQYF.

This clone was detected a few times. The V call is TRBV6-1, the J call TRBJ1-4, with a tentative D call TRBD1 (6 bases). The V and J ends lost 5 bases and 4 bases respectively, with 11 bases between them. Germline V gene lookup returns CDR1 MNHNS and CDR2 SASEGT. The CDR3 is 14 amino acids. The DNA for the CDR3 is TGTGCCAGCAGTCAAGGACAGTATAATGAAAAACTGTTTTTT. Translated, it gives CASSQGQYNEKLFF.

This clone was picked up many times. The chain links TRBV13 to TRBJ2-3; possibly TRBD2 for D (5 bases). Germline V gene lookup returns CDR1 PRHDT and CDR2 FYEKMQ (reference sequence). V was clipped by 7 bases and J by 2 bases, with 16 bases between them. There are 15 residues in the CDR3. CDR3 DNA: TGTGCCAGCAAGCGGCCACGAGAAAACACAGATACGCAGTATTTT. It yields the protein CASKRPRENTDTQYF.

The sample holds a few counts of this clone. This chain uses TRBV7-9 with TRBJ2-1; D gene unclear. This CDR3 comprises 12 residues. Germline CDR1 SEHNR, CDR2 FQNEAQ (reference sequence). Trimming left V 2 bases short and J 16 bases short, with 15 bases between. This CDR3 is CASSLFPTEPFF. CDR3 nucleotides: TGTGCCAGCAGCTTATTCCCGACCGAGCCCTTCTTC. The full variable domain, in which reference TRBV7-9 and TRBJ2-1 provide the parts outside the CDR3, is DTGVSQNPRHKITKRGQNVTFRCDPISEHNRLYWYRQTLGQGPEFLTYFQNEAQLEKSRLLSDRFSAERPKGSFSTLEIQRTEQGDSAMYLCASSLFPTEPFFGPGTRLTVL.

The chain uses TRBV27 and TRBJ1-5; D is uncertain. From germline, CDR1 is MNHEY and CDR2 SMNVEV (reference sequence). This CDR3 contains 12 residues. V shed 6 bases and J shed 6 bases, with 9 bases lying between them. This CDR3 is CASRGEGQPQHF. The CDR3 DNA reads as TGTGCCAGCAGGGGTGAGGGTCAGCCCCAGCATTTT.

This chain links TRBV4-1 with TRBJ2-5, with D perhaps TRBD1 (6 bases). V was pared by 0 bases and J by 5 bases, with 13 bases between. Per the germline V gene, CDR1 is MGHRA and CDR2 is YSYEKL. This CDR3 is 15 amino acids long. CDR3: CASSQDGGRAETQYF. In DNA form, the CDR3 reads TGCGCCAGCAGCCAAGATGGGGGCAGGGCGGAGACCCAGTACTTC.

This clone has just a few counts. This chain joins TRBV29-1 and TRBJ2-1; 9 bases align to TRBD2. Germline V gene sequence: CDR1 SQVTM, CDR2 ANQGSEA. Trimming took 6 bases from V and 15 from J; bases not matched to a gene: 9. The CDR3 consists of 11 residues. Here the CDR3 DNA reads TGCAGCGTATCAGCGGGAGCGGGGGGGTTCTTC. It translates to CSVSAGAGGFF.

This clone has a count of ten or more. The chain employs TRBV19 and TRBJ1-5; tentatively, D is TRBD1 (5 bases). From germline, CDR1 is LNHDA and CDR2 SQIVND (reference sequence). Trimming took 7 bases from V and 1 from J, leaving 14 bases between them. This CDR3 is built from 15 residues. The DNA of the CDR3 is TGTGCCAGTACTCCGGGACCTGGGAGCAATCAGCCCCAGCATTTT. Protein sequence: CASTPGPGSNQPQHF. The full variable domain, in which reference TRBV19 and TRBJ1-5 provide the parts outside the CDR3, is DGGITQSPKYLFRKEGQNVTLSCEQNLNHDAMYWYRQDPGQGLRLIYYSQIVNDFQKGDIAEGYSVSREKKESFPLTVTSAQKNPTAFYLCASTPGPGSNQPQHFGDGTRLSIL.

This clone appeared a few times. The V call is TRBV5-1, the J call TRBJ2-2; TRBD1 agrees at 8 bases. CDR1 is SGHRS, CDR2 YFSETQ, per germline. V lost 0 bases and J lost 1; bases outside the gene matches: 2. The length of the CDR3 is 16 residues. The CDR3, as DNA: TGCGCCAGCAGCTTGGAGGGACAGGTGAACACCGGGGAGCTGTTTTTT. It translates to CASSLEGQVNTGELFF.

This clone was observed many times. V and J are TRBV7-2 and TRBJ1-2; 11 bases are shared with TRBD1. V shed 5 bases, J shed 5 bases, and the junction held 10 bases outside the gene matches. Germline CDR1 SGHTA, CDR2 FQGNSA. The CDR3 spans 16 residues. CDR3: CASSVGGQGARYGYTF. The CDR3 DNA reads as TGTGCCAGCAGCGTAGGCGGACAGGGGGCCCGGTATGGCTACACCTTC. Drawing the rest from reference TRBV7-2 and TRBJ1-2, the complete variable domain is GAGVSQSPSNKVTEKGKDVELRCDPISGHTALYWYRQSLGQGLEFLIYFQGNSAPDKSGLPSDRFSAERTGGSVSTLTIQRTQQEDSAVYLCASSVGGQGARYGYTFGSGTRLTVV.

This clone was seen a few times. This chain joins TRBV18 and TRBJ1-2; D is ambiguous. The CDR3 runs 15 residues. From germline, CDR1 is KGHSH and CDR2 LQKENI. Between the trimmed V and J ends, which lost 3 bases and 4 bases, there was a span of 15 bases. CDR3 nucleotide sequence: TGTGCCAGCTCACCGGGAAGCCAGGCAGGCTATGGCTACACCTTC. Amino acid sequence: CASSPGSQAGYGYTF.

V and J are TRBV6-6 and TRBJ1-2; the D gene is possibly TRBD1 (5 bases). The V end was cut by 4 bases, the J end by 1 base, with 16 bases between. The germline V gene encodes CDR1 MNHNY and CDR2 SVGAGI (reference sequence). The CDR3 contains 16 residues. The CDR3 sequence: CASSSRTGQRNYGYTF. The CDR3 DNA reads as TGTGCCAGCAGTTCCCGCACAGGTCAACGTAACTATGGCTACACCTTC.

This clone was counted a few times. This chain connects TRBV27 to TRBJ2-1, with D unclear. Trimming took 6 bases from V and 6 from J, leaving 6 bases between them. The CDR3 covers 11 residues. The V gene's germline CDR1 is MNHEY and CDR2 SMNVEV (reference sequence). CDR3 sequence (DNA): TGTGCCAGCAGCCGTCTCAATGAGCAGTTCTTC. As protein: CASSRLNEQFF.

The genes are TRBV11-2 and TRBJ2-7; D is unresolved. The CDR3 is made up of 14 amino acids. CDR1 is SGHAT, CDR2 FQNNGV, per germline. V shed 2 bases and J shed 1 base, with 9 bases lying between them. The CDR3 nucleotides are TGTGCCAGCAGCTTAAGACTGTCTTCCTACGAGCAGTACTTC. Translation gives CASSLRLSSYEQYF.

This clone was counted a few times. The chain is built from TRBV5-1 and TRBJ1-1, with D unresolved. Germline CDR1 SGHRS, CDR2 YFSETQ. Trimming pared 3 bases from V and 2 bases from J, leaving 14 bases between. This CDR3 has 15 residues. CDR3 protein: CASSYSSLHNTEAFF. The CDR3, as DNA: TGCGCCAGCAGCTATTCTAGTCTTCATAACACTGAAGCTTTCTTT.

This clone was observed a few times. The CDR3 nucleotides are TGTGCCAGCAGCCCTTATGACCGAGGTCCAAATGAGCAGTTCTTC. It encodes CASSPYDRGPNEQFF. The chain has TRBV11-3 and TRBJ2-1; D gene uncertain. V lost 5 bases to trimming and J lost 7 bases, with 18 bases between them. From germline, CDR1 is SGHNT and CDR2 YENEEA. The CDR3 runs 15 residues.

The sample holds a few counts of this clone. V gene TRBV6-5 combines with J gene TRBJ2-3; D possibly corresponds to TRBD2 (6 bases). Germline V gene sequence: CDR1 MNHEY, CDR2 SVGAGI. Trimming pared 4 bases from V and 0 bases from J, leaving 14 bases between. This CDR3 is 16 amino acids long. CDR3 sequence reads: CASSSKRVASTDTQYF. For the CDR3, the DNA is TGTGCCAGCAGTTCAAAGCGGGTGGCTAGCACAGATACGCAGTATTTT.